The 21 T cell receptor beta chains reported below all come from one sample, sequenced in a study of T cells after yellow fever vaccination. TCRdb re-analysed the 5' RACE reads in MiXCR, keeping a single row per CDR3 protein. Of about 550,000 distinct CDR3 sequences listed, 15% to 20% are singletons. Sample: PBMCs, taken 15 days after the yellow fever booster vaccination. These receptors came from a man aged 25-40 years who received the YFV17D yellow fever vaccine.

The chain employs TRBV7-2 and TRBJ1-4; 10 bases map to TRBD1. The CDR3 has 14 amino acids. Losses at the gene ends were 5 bases for V and 4 bases for J; bases not matched to a gene: 1. The germline V gene encodes CDR1 SGHTA and CDR2 FQGNSA. CDR3 loop: CASSRDRGNEKLFF. DNA for the CDR3: TGTGCCAGCAGCCGGGACAGGGGTAATGAAAAACTGTTTTTT.

The rearrangement links TRBV11-2 to TRBJ2-5; 11 bases map to TRBD1. From germline, CDR1 is SGHAT and CDR2 FQNNGV. This CDR3 has 17 amino acids. The V and J ends lost 2 bases and 5 bases, in that order; junction bases with no gene match: 10. The CDR3 nucleotides read TGTGCCAGCAGCTTAAACCGGGGACAGGGGGTCTGGGAGACCCAGTACTTC. It is translated as CASSLNRGQGVWETQYF.

The rearrangement joins TRBV5-1 to TRBJ2-2; D possibly corresponds to TRBD2 (7 bases). Trimming left V 6 bases short and J 3 bases short, with 18 bases between. Looked up from germline, CDR1 is SGHRS and CDR2 is YFSETQ. The CDR3 is 16 residues long. CDR3 nucleotides: TGCGCCAGCACCACCGCAGGGGAGGGCTACACCGGGGAGCTGTTTTTT. Amino acids: CASTTAGEGYTGELFF.

The sample holds a few counts of this clonotype. J is TRBJ1-2 and V is TRBV7-2; D is unclear. The CDR3 extends over 15 amino acids. Looked up from germline, CDR1 is SGHTA and CDR2 is FQGNSA. V was shortened by 1 base and J by 3 bases, with 12 bases between the two germline ends. The CDR3 region has the DNA TGTGCCAGCAGCTTAGTTTCAGGCAGTGACTATGGCTACACCTTC. This gives the protein CASSLVSGSDYGYTF.

This rearrangement joins TRBV12-3 or TRBV12-4 to TRBJ2-5; D is ambiguous. V shed 6 bases and J shed 0 bases, with 5 bases lying between them. The CDR3 spans 12 residues. CDR3 sequence: CASRGNQETQYF. The DNA for the CDR3 is TGTGCCAGCAGGGGGAACCAAGAGACCCAGTACTTC.

The sample holds a few counts of this clonotype. The germline gene is not matched at one end of the junction; a read error may be the cause. The rearrangement joins TRBV19 to TRBJ2-2; a possible D gene is TRBD2 (5 bases). Germline V gene lookup returns CDR1 LNHDA and CDR2 SQIVND (reference sequence). The CDR3 covers 13 residues. This CDR3 reads CASVVGNTGELLF. In nucleotides, the CDR3 is TGTGCCAGCGTAGTGGGGAACACCGGGGAGCTGTTGTTT.

The V gene is TRBV30, the J gene TRBJ1-1; D gene uncertain. The CDR3 contains 15 residues. CDR1 GTSNPN and CDR2 SVGIG come from the germline V gene (reference sequence). The V gene lost 0 bases and the J gene lost 1 base, with 12 bases spanning the gap. The CDR3: CAWSVLVRPNTEAFF. The DNA for the CDR3 is TGTGCCTGGAGTGTACTGGTCCGCCCGAACACTGAAGCTTTCTTT. Variable domain in full (rest from reference TRBV30 and TRBJ1-1): SQTIHQWPATLVQPVGSPLSLECTVEGTSNPNLYWYRQAAGRGLQLLFYSVGIGQISSEVPQNLSASRPQDRQFILSSKKLLLSDSGFYLCAWSVLVRPNTEAFFGQGTRLTVV.

This CDR3 is CAISADSSGNTIYF. Written as DNA, the CDR3 is TGTGCCATCAGTGCAGACAGCTCTGGAAACACCATATATTTT. The rearrangement joins TRBV10-3 to TRBJ1-3, with D perhaps TRBD1 (5 bases). This CDR3 is 14 amino acids long. Germline V gives CDR1 ENHRY, CDR2 SYGVKD. V lost 4 bases and J lost 0, with 7 bases in between.

The chain employs TRBV4-3 and TRBJ2-1; 15 nucleotides agree with TRBD2. The CDR3 has 17 residues. Trimming at V came to 3 bases and at J to 8 bases, leaving 8 bases not matched to a gene. Germline V lookup: CDR1 LGHNA, CDR2 YSLEER. The CDR3 region is CASSQDRGLAGGHEQFF. The CDR3 coding sequence is TGCGCCAGCAGCCAGGACCGGGGACTAGCGGGAGGTCATGAGCAGTTCTTC.

This chain joins TRBV20-1 and TRBJ2-5; TRBD2 matches at 9 bases. This CDR3 contains 17 residues. The junction had 17 bases not matched to a gene; V was cut back by 6 bases and J by 3 bases. Germline V gives CDR1 DFQATT, CDR2 SNEGSKA (reference sequence). CDR3 sequence (DNA): TGCAGTGCCTTCGACGGGGGGCGGGAGGGAGGTAAAGAGACCCAGTACTTC. It translates to CSAFDGGREGGKETQYF.

This clonotype was seen only a few times. The J gene is TRBJ2-2, the V gene TRBV5-1; D gene ambiguous. CDR3 length: 16 amino acids. The germline V and J ends were trimmed by 0 bases and 1 base, with 10 bases remaining between them. CDR1 is SGHRS, CDR2 YFSETQ, per germline. Here the CDR3 DNA reads TGCGCCAGCAGCTTGGCTGTCCGACTGAACACCGGGGAGCTGTTTTTT. Protein: CASSLAVRLNTGELFF.

With regard to this clonotype: The CDR3 carries no conserved terminal phenylalanine or tryptophan, so it likely arises from a read error. The chain has TRBV20-1 and TRBJ2-5; the match to TRBD2 covers 10 bases. The CDR3 contains 13 residues. The V segment lost 5 bases and the J segment 3 bases; nucleotides outside the gene matches: 3. Germline V gene data show CDR1 as DFQATT and CDR2 as SNEGSKA (reference sequence). CDR3 protein: CSAWLAGEETQYL. Here the CDR3 DNA reads TGCAGTGCTTGGCTAGCGGGAGAAGAGACCCAGTACTTA.

A few counts support this clonotype. The rearrangement joins TRBV5-6 to TRBJ2-7; a possible D gene is TRBD1 (6 bases). Germline V gene data show CDR1 as SGHDT and CDR2 as YYEEEE. CDR3 length: 17 amino acids. V was clipped by 2 bases and J by 2 bases, with 20 bases between them. The CDR3 nucleotides read TGTGCCAGCAGCTTTACGCAGGGGCCGACTTTGCCCTACGAGCAGTACTTC. It encodes CASSFTQGPTLPYEQYF.

The table lists this clonotype with many counts. The genes are TRBV7-2 and TRBJ2-3; 7 nucleotides line up with TRBD1. The CDR3 is 13 residues long. Germline CDR1 and CDR2: SGHTA and FQGNSA. Losses at the gene ends were 2 bases for V and 4 bases for J; bases not matched to a gene: 0. CDR3 bases: TGTGCCAGCAGCTTACAGGGGGCAGATACGCAGTATTTT. It translates to CASSLQGADTQYF.

The chain links TRBV7-9 to TRBJ2-5, with TRBD2 matching 8 bases. Germline V gene data show CDR1 as SEHNR and CDR2 as FQNEAQ (reference sequence). The CDR3 is made up of 14 amino acids. V dropped 5 bases and J dropped 5; count of bases not matched to a gene: 7. The CDR3 sequence is CASSPAGVGETQYF. The CDR3 DNA follows: TGTGCCAGCAGCCCAGCGGGAGTTGGTGAGACCCAGTACTTC.

This clonotype was seen a handful of times. This rearrangement joins TRBV24-1 to TRBJ2-7; D perhaps matches TRBD2 (5 bases). The CDR3 contains 12 residues. The V end lost 8 bases, the J end lost 3 bases, and 10 bases lay between the germline ends. Germline V gene sequence: CDR1 KGHDR, CDR2 SFDVKD. In nucleotides, the CDR3 is TGTGCCACCATGAGACGGGGCTACGAGCAGTACTTC. Its protein product is CATMRRGYEQYF.

The V gene is TRBV9, the J gene TRBJ1-3, with 7 bases identical to TRBD1. CDR1 is SGDLS and CDR2 is YYNGEE in the germline V gene. With V trimmed by 7 bases and J by 3 bases, 1 base remained unmatched. The CDR3 is 12 amino acids. CDR3 protein: CASRDSGNTIYF. CDR3 coding DNA: TGTGCCAGCCGGGACAGTGGAAACACCATATATTTT.

This clonotype has a handful of counts. This chain joins TRBV29-1 and TRBJ2-3; a weak D match, TRBD2 (6 bases). V was pared by 6 bases and J by 6 bases, with 13 bases between. The CDR3 runs to 12 residues. Per germline, CDR1 SQVTM and CDR2 ANQGSEA. The CDR3 spells CSVASRGDTQYF. CDR3 nucleotide sequence: TGCAGCGTCGCCTCCCGGGGGGATACGCAGTATTTT.

The DNA of the CDR3 is TGCGCCAGCAGCCCTCTAGCAGGAGGTCAGTACGAGCAGTACTTC. The encoded protein is CASSPLAGGQYEQYF. This chain links TRBV5-1 with TRBJ2-7; TRBD2 is a possible D gene (5 bases). The CDR3 has 15 amino acids. The germline V gene encodes CDR1 SGHRS and CDR2 YFSETQ. V lost 4 bases and J lost 4, with 18 bases in between. Full variable domain (rest looked up from reference TRBV5-1 and TRBJ2-7): KAGVTQTPRYLIKTRGQQVTLSCSPISGHRSVSWYQQTPGQGLQFLFEYFSETQRNKGNFPGRFSGRQFSNSRSEMNVSTLELGDSALYLCASSPLAGGQYEQYFGPGTRLTVT.

The CDR3 spells CASSYLVPPTYEQYF. For the CDR3, the DNA is TGTGCCAGCAGTTACCTCGTGCCGCCTACCTACGAGCAGTACTTC. V is TRBV6-2 or TRBV6-3 and J is TRBJ2-7; D remains ambiguous. The germline V gene has CDR1 MNHEY and CDR2 SVGEGT. The V end lost 2 bases, the J end lost 2 bases, and 13 bases lay between the germline ends. The CDR3 totals 15 residues.

This clonotype was seen more than once but under ten times. This chain joins TRBV7-3 and TRBJ2-1, with D perhaps matching TRBD1 (5 bases). V lost 0 bases and J 0 bases, leaving 15 bases between the germline ends. The CDR3 runs 18 residues. Germline lookup yields CDR1 SGHTA and CDR2 FQGTGA. The CDR3: CASSLTGRVKSSYNEQFF. The CDR3, as DNA: TGTGCCAGCAGCTTAACGGGGCGAGTAAAAAGCTCCTACAATGAGCAGTTCTTC. Filled out from reference TRBV7-3 and TRBJ2-1, the complete variable domain reads GAGVSQTPSNKVTEKGKYVELRCDPISGHTALYWYRQSLGQGPEFLIYFQGTGAADDSGLPNDRFFAVRPEGSVSTLKIQRTERGDSAVYLCASSLTGRVKSSYNEQFFGPGTRLTVL.